This T cell receptor beta chain was captured in a study of Graves' ophthalmopathy and Graves' hyperthyroidism. RNA transcripts provided the template for amplifying TCR beta CDR3 regions. The library came from an HTBI-primed first-round RT-PCR and a second-round multiplex PCR. TCRdb redid the calling of the multiplex PCR reads with MiXCR, one entry per CDR3 protein. The table lists some 750,000 distinct CDR3 sequences, roughly 40% of them singletons. Germline V gives CDR1 WSHSY, CDR2 SAAADI. This CDR3 comprises 13 residues. Broader study findings: At 70.59% sensitivity and roughly 72% specificity, the model predicted progression of the ophthalmopathy.

In the case of this clonotype: Its target is not known. An end of the junction does not agree with germline; a read error may underlie this.

V gene TRBV10-2 combines with J gene TRBJ1-2; D gene unclear. Specimen: peripheral blood. This sequence was found in an adult man with Graves' ophthalmopathy. CDR3 residues: CASSAREEYGYTF. Here the CDR3 DNA reads TGTGCCAGCAGTGCCCGGGAGGAGTATGGCTACACCTTC.